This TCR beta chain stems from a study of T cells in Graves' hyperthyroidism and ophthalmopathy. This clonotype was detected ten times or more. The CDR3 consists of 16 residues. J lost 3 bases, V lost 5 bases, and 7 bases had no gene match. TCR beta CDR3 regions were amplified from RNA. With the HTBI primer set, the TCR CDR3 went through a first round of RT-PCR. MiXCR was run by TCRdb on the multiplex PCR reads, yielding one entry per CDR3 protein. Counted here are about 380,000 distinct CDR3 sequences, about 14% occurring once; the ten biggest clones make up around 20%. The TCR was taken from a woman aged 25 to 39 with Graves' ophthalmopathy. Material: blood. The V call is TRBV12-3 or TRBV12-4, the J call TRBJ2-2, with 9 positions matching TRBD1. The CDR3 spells CASSPFTGGHTGELFF. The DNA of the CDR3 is TGTGCCAGCAGTCCTTTTACAGGGGGCCACACCGGGGAGCTGTTTTTT.